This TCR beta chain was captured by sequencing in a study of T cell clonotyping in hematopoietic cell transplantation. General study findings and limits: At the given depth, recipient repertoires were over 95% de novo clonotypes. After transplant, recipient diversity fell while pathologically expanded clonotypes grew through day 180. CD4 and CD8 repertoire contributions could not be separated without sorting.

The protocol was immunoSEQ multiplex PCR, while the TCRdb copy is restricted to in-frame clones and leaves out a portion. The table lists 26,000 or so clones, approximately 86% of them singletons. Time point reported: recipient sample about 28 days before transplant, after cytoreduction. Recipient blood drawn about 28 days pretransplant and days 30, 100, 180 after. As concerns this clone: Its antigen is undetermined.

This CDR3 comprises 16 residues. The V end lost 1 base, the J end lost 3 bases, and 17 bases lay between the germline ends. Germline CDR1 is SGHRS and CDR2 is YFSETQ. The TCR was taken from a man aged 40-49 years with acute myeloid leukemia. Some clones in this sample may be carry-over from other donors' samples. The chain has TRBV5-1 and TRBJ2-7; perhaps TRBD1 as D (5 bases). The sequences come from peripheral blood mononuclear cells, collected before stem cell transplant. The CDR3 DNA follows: TGCGCCAGCAGCTTGACCTCCGTGACAGACCTCTACGAGCAGTACTTC. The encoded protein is CASSLTSVTDLYEQYF.